The clone carrying this TCR beta chain was recorded many times. Its antigen remains unknown. The observed sequence ends 3 residues before the CDR3 terminus, with the missing tail filled in from the germline J gene. At the DNA level, this CDR3 is encoded by other sequences in the same sample as well. This entry comes from a study of T cell clonality in common variable immunodeficiency. The study, taken as a whole, reports: TCRbeta clonality was increased in CVID versus healthy controls.

Some clones are missing from TCRdb's copy, which holds only in-frame ones; the method was immunoSEQ multiplex PCR. The sample includes around 57,000 clones, none of them occurring once. The junction had 2 bases not matched to a gene; V was cut back by 6 bases and J by 0 bases. CDR3 length equals 13 residues. Germline V gene lookup returns CDR1 DFQATT and CDR2 SNEGSKA (reference sequence). Each donor provided about 4.5 to 8.5 ml of heparinized whole blood. The clonotype comes from a person between 18 and 75 years old in good health. The material sequenced was peripheral blood mononuclear cells. The chain has TRBV20-1 and TRBJ1-3; 7 nucleotides agree with TRBD1. CDR3 DNA (partial): TGCAGTGCCCGGGACAGCTCTGGAAACACC. As protein: CSARDSSGNT. The CDR3 in full is CSARDSSGNTIYF.